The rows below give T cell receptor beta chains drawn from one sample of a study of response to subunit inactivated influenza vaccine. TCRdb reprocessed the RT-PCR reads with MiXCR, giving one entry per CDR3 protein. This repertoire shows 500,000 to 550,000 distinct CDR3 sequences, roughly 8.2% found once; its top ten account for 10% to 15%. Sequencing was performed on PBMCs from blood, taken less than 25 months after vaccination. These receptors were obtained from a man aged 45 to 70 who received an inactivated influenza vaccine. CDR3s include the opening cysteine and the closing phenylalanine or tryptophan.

CASTPPRTGELFF,TRBV7-9,TRBJ2-2
CASSPGDEQFF,TRBV12-3/TRBV12-4,TRBJ2-1
CASSLHRDDGYGYTF,TRBV4-1,TRBJ1-2
CASSLDGPNYGYTF,TRBV7-2,TRBJ1-2
CASSPRTAQETQYF,TRBV12-3/TRBV12-4,TRBJ2-5
CASSLGLAGGLLEETQYF,TRBV14,TRBJ2-5
CASSFFGAGRELFF,TRBV12-3/TRBV12-4,TRBJ1-4
CSAWWTYEQYF,TRBV20-1,TRBJ2-7
CASSYFTGGRETQYF,TRBV6-5,TRBJ2-5
CSVQGINTEAFF,TRBV29-1,TRBJ1-1
CASSLGSPNYGYTF,TRBV6-1,TRBJ1-2
CASSSTGLGTEAFF,TRBV5-6,TRBJ1-1
CSARDAKRPDPYEQYF,TRBV20-1,TRBJ2-7
CASSLVAGGYEQYF,TRBV12-3/TRBV12-4,TRBJ2-7
CASSQGGTSNQPQHF,TRBV3-1,TRBJ1-5
CATGEDRGGGYEQYF,TRBV15,TRBJ2-7
CSARDPGAGTEAFF,TRBV20-1,TRBJ1-1
CASSLALVTGELFF,TRBV12-3/TRBV12-4,TRBJ2-2
CASSLRENYGYTF,TRBV7-2,TRBJ1-2
CASSSLLGPTNTGELFF,TRBV7-8,TRBJ2-2
CASHRAQETQYF,TRBV12-3/TRBV12-4,TRBJ2-5
CASSSTRTSGGRDNEQFF,TRBV27,TRBJ2-1
CSAGDLGPDTQYF,TRBV20-1,TRBJ2-3
CSVGPRGLGEQYF,TRBV29-1,TRBJ2-7
CSAMSDRGRHEQYF,TRBV20-1,TRBJ2-7
CSATTSGTYEQYF,TRBV20-1,TRBJ2-7
CASRTTAMNTEAFF,TRBV28,TRBJ1-1
CASSLLQGTKNIQYF,TRBV7-9,TRBJ2-4
CASSYGPGGAYEQYF,TRBV6-5,TRBJ2-7
CASRPSGSAYNEQFF,TRBV6-1,TRBJ2-1
CASSSSWEISGANVLTF,TRBV3-1,TRBJ2-6
CASSQVTGIHGYTF,TRBV4-3,TRBJ1-2
CASSQSSGANVLTF,TRBV27,TRBJ2-6
CASSSALLAGGGQETQYF,TRBV5-1,TRBJ2-5
CASSQATGKADTQYF,TRBV4-1,TRBJ2-3
CASSQVIGLAGSSYEQYF,TRBV4-1,TRBJ2-7
CASSLSLEGSEQYF,TRBV7-3,TRBJ2-7
CASSPWSGELFF,TRBV11-3,TRBJ2-2
CASSLGTAGTNTDTQYF,TRBV7-6,TRBJ2-3
CATSDEETQYF,TRBV24-1,TRBJ2-5
CASSQGKQETQYF,TRBV4-2,TRBJ2-5
CASSLSASGSNEQYF,TRBV12-3/TRBV12-4,TRBJ2-7